Listed here are 24 T cell receptor beta chains from one sample, sequenced in a study of T-cell memory formation after mild COVID-19. TCRdb recomputed calls from the 5' RACE reads with MiXCR, one row per CDR3 protein. The table records around 440,000 distinct CDR3 sequences, roughly 20% of them present only once. The sample was PBMCs or a T cell subset sorted from them (not recorded which). These TCRs come from an adult woman who had mild COVID-19 (a few samples of this study predate the infection). Cell type and time point are not known.

The chain employs TRBV4-3 and TRBJ2-2; no clear D. The CDR3 length is 18 residues. The germline V gene has CDR1 LGHNA and CDR2 YSLEER. Trimming took 1 base from V and 0 from J, leaving 15 bases between them. The CDR3 loop reads CASSQGPWRTANTGELFF. The DNA of the CDR3 is TGCGCCAGCAGCCAAGGTCCTTGGCGGACGGCGAACACCGGGGAGCTGTTTTTT.

This clonotype appeared a few times. This chain uses TRBV12-3 or TRBV12-4 with TRBJ1-5; 7 nucleotides line up with TRBD1. This CDR3 contains 14 residues. V lost 6 bases, J lost 6 bases, and 8 bases stayed unmatched. The CDR3 bases are TGTGCCAGCAGACTTGGGACAGCAGGTCAGCCCCAGCATTTT. It is translated as CASRLGTAGQPQHF.

The chain employs TRBV7-9 and TRBJ2-1, with 8 bases fitting TRBD1. The trim removed 4 bases at V and 5 bases at J, leaving 10 bases unmatched. The CDR3 loop spans 16 amino acids. In germline, CDR1 is SEHNR, CDR2 FQNEAQ (reference sequence). For the CDR3, the DNA is TGTGCCAGCAGCTGGAAAGGACAGGGAAGGGACAATGAGCAGTTCTTC. Residues: CASSWKGQGRDNEQFF.

The chain uses TRBV5-1 and TRBJ2-7; 10 bases fit TRBD2. The CDR3 length is 14 residues. Germline V gene data show CDR1 as SGHRS and CDR2 as YFSETQ. Trimming cost V 4 bases and J 3 bases; bases outside gene matches: 4. CDR3 sequence: CASSPSGGYYEQYF. The CDR3 DNA sequence: TGCGCCAGCAGCCCTAGCGGGGGCTACTACGAGCAGTACTTC.

This clonotype was counted only a few times. The V call is TRBV12-3 or TRBV12-4, the J call TRBJ1-5, with TRBD1 matching 11 bases. The J segment lost 4 bases and the V segment lost 6 bases, leaving 2 bases of the junction unmatched. The CDR3 consists of 14 residues. In DNA, the CDR3 is TGTGCCAGCAGCCGGGACAGGGGGAATCAGCCCCAGCATTTT. This codes for CASSRDRGNQPQHF.

There are a few counts of this clonotype. V usage is TRBV20-1 and J usage is TRBJ2-1; 8 bases map to TRBD2. V was pared by 6 bases and J by 0 bases, with 10 bases of the junction left unmatched. The V gene's germline CDR1 is DFQATT and CDR2 SNEGSKA (reference sequence). The CDR3 is 16 residues long. CDR3 protein: CSARTGGGTSYNEQFF. The CDR3 region has the DNA TGCAGTGCCCGGACCGGCGGGGGGACCTCCTACAATGAGCAGTTCTTC.

This chain joins TRBV12-3 or TRBV12-4 and TRBJ2-2; TRBD1 might be the D (6 bases). Trimming removed 7 bases from V and 0 bases from J, with 21 bases in between. The length of the CDR3 is 18 residues. As DNA, the CDR3 is TGTGCCAGCAATCCCTACCCCTCAGGGGCGACGAACACCGGGGAGCTGTTTTTT. Translated, it gives CASNPYPSGATNTGELFF.

This clonotype was counted a few times. For the CDR3, the DNA is TGTGCCAGCATTCAAATCCTCGGAGGAGAGACCCAGTACTTC. Translating gives CASIQILGGETQYF. The chain couples TRBV6-6 to TRBJ2-5; possible D gene TRBD2, 5 bases. V lost 7 bases and J lost 4, with 16 bases in between. The CDR3 has 14 amino acids. Germline lookup yields CDR1 MNHNY and CDR2 SVGAGI (reference sequence).

The chain is built from TRBV27 and TRBJ1-5, with TRBD1 matching 12 bases. Trimming removed 4 bases from V and 8 bases from J; junction bases left unmatched: 6. The CDR3 runs 15 residues. Germline lookup yields CDR1 MNHEY and CDR2 SMNVEV (reference sequence). CDR3 loop: CASSSGTGGREPQHF. The CDR3, as DNA: TGTGCCAGCAGTTCCGGGACAGGGGGCCGGGAGCCCCAGCATTTT.

The gene calls are TRBV24-1 and TRBJ2-6, with TRBD2 matching 9 bases. The germline CDR1 and CDR2 sequences are KGHDR and SFDVKD. The CDR3 loop spans 16 amino acids. V gave up 4 bases and J gave up 2 bases; unmatched junction bases: 2. CDR3 coding DNA: TGTGCCACCAGTGAGCAGCGGGGGGCTGGGGCCAACGTCCTGACTTTC. It specifies CATSEQRGAGANVLTF.

This chain joins TRBV27 and TRBJ2-5, with TRBD2 as a possible D gene (5 bases). The V gene's germline CDR1 is MNHEY and CDR2 SMNVEV (reference sequence). The CDR3 is 18 residues long. Trimming shortened V by 4 bases and J by 4 bases, and 25 bases separated the two germline ends. The CDR3 region is CASSSRFEGDMKGETQYF. In DNA form, the CDR3 reads TGTGCCAGCAGTTCTAGATTCGAGGGAGACATGAAGGGAGAGACCCAGTACTTC.

V usage is TRBV20-1 and J usage is TRBJ2-1; 8 nucleotides match TRBD2. The CDR3 sequence is 14 residues long. Germline V gene data show CDR1 as DFQATT and CDR2 as SNEGSKA (reference sequence). V lost 8 bases and J lost 8; bases outside the gene matches: 14. The CDR3 sequence: CSTPGLGILDEQFF. In nucleotides, the CDR3 is TGCAGTACACCGGGACTAGGGATATTGGATGAGCAGTTCTTC.

In its sample, this clonotype was seen many times. The chain links TRBV5-1 to TRBJ2-2; the match to TRBD2 covers 10 bases. Germline values: CDR1 SGHRS, CDR2 YFSETQ. The CDR3 has 16 amino acids. Losses at the gene ends were 5 bases for V and 3 bases for J; bases not matched to a gene: 7. In DNA form, the CDR3 reads TGCGCCAGCAGACCCCTAGCGGGAGACTACACCGGGGAGCTGTTTTTT. This encodes CASRPLAGDYTGELFF. Full variable domain (missing parts from reference TRBV5-1 and TRBJ2-2): KAGVTQTPRYLIKTRGQQVTLSCSPISGHRSVSWYQQTPGQGLQFLFEYFSETQRNKGNFPGRFSGRQFSNSRSEMNVSTLELGDSALYLCASRPLAGDYTGELFFGEGSRLTVL.

A few counts support this clonotype. The chain carries TRBV6-4 and TRBJ1-1; perhaps TRBD1 as D (6 bases). This CDR3 is built from 15 residues. Per the germline V gene, CDR1 is MRHNA and CDR2 is SNTAGT. Trimming left V 0 bases short and J 4 bases short, with 12 bases between. The CDR3 nucleotides are TGTGCCAGCAGTGACTCACCGGACAGCTCCACTGAAGCTTTCTTT. It translates to CASSDSPDSSTEAFF.

The V and J genes are TRBV4-3 and TRBJ2-5, with D uncertain. Per germline, CDR1 LGHNA and CDR2 YSLEER. V was pared by 1 base and J by 5 bases, with 14 bases between. The CDR3 runs to 15 residues. CDR3 bases: TGCGCCAGCAGCCAAGCGATAACGGACGGGGAGACCCAGTACTTC. Amino acid sequence: CASSQAITDGETQYF.

The V call is TRBV5-1, the J call TRBJ2-2, with D possibly matching TRBD2 (6 bases). The CDR3 has 14 residues. The V end was cut by 0 bases, the J end by 6 bases, with 9 bases between. Germline CDR1 reads SGHRS; CDR2 reads YFSETQ. The CDR3 loop reads CASSLVLAPGELFF. DNA of the CDR3: TGCGCCAGCAGCTTGGTCCTAGCGCCCGGGGAGCTGTTTTTT. Filled out from reference TRBV5-1 and TRBJ2-2, the complete variable domain reads KAGVTQTPRYLIKTRGQQVTLSCSPISGHRSVSWYQQTPGQGLQFLFEYFSETQRNKGNFPGRFSGRQFSNSRSEMNVSTLELGDSALYLCASSLVLAPGELFFGEGSRLTVL.

The chain employs TRBV12-3 or TRBV12-4 and TRBJ1-4; D ambiguous. The CDR3 is made up of 14 amino acids. Trimming took off 6 bases at V and 4 bases at J, with 12 bases between the two ends. The CDR3 spells CASSLTAGNEKLFF. The CDR3 nucleotides read TGTGCCAGCAGCCTGACCGCCGGTAATGAAAAACTGTTTTTT.

The chain carries TRBV6-5 and TRBJ2-7; TRBD1 matches 9 bases. Germline V gene lookup returns CDR1 MNHEY and CDR2 SVGAGI. The CDR3 covers 14 residues. V shed 8 bases and J 1 base; nucleotides not matched to a gene: 6. The DNA for the CDR3 is TGTGCCAGCGGACAGGGGTTAGGGTCCTACGAGCAGTACTTC. Its translation: CASGQGLGSYEQYF.

This clonotype was seen repeatedly, ten times or more. The chain uses TRBV20-1 and TRBJ2-4, with 10 bases matching TRBD2. The CDR3 totals 16 residues. Germline trimming cut 3 bases from V and 7 bases from J; bases unmatched to any gene: 12. Germline-derived CDR1 and CDR2 are DFQATT and SNEGSKA (reference sequence). CDR3 coding DNA: TGCAGTGCTAGGGCCCACACGGGACTAGCGAGTAACATTCAGTACTTC. Its protein is CSARAHTGLASNIQYF.

In its sample, this clonotype was seen a few times. The chain is built from TRBV29-1 and TRBJ1-5; a weak D match, TRBD1 (6 bases). Trimming left V 4 bases short and J 2 bases short, with 15 bases between. Germline V lookup: CDR1 SQVTM, CDR2 ANQGSEA. The CDR3 is 15 residues long. CDR3 DNA: TGCAGCGTTGTGCAGGGGCTAACGGGCAATCAGCCCCAGCATTTT. It translates to CSVVQGLTGNQPQHF.

This clonotype turned up a few times. The rearrangement links TRBV20-1 to TRBJ1-4; possibly TRBD1 for D (6 bases). Trimming took off 5 bases at V and 8 bases at J, with 15 bases between the two ends. The CDR3 totals 13 residues. Germline V CDR1 and CDR2: DFQATT, SNEGSKA (reference sequence). The CDR3 coding sequence is TGCAGTGCTCGCCTGGGGGCCGAGGAAAAACTGTTTTTT. It yields the protein CSARLGAEEKLFF.

The chain joins TRBV29-1 to TRBJ2-5, with D possibly TRBD2 on 6 matching bases. The germline V and J ends were trimmed by 4 bases and 5 bases, with 14 bases remaining between them. CDR1 is SQVTM, CDR2 ANQGSEA, per germline. CDR3 length: 13 amino acids. The CDR3 coding sequence is TGCAGCGTTGGGCCCGGGAGAGGGGAGACCCAGTACTTC. This codes for CSVGPGRGETQYF.

The chain joins TRBV27 to TRBJ2-1; D is unclear. The germline CDR1 and CDR2 sequences are MNHEY and SMNVEV (reference sequence). Deletions cut 4 bases from V and 5 bases from J, with 9 bases between. The CDR3 spans 13 residues. The CDR3 DNA reads as TGTGCCAGCAGTTCTCCGGTTGACAATGAGCAGTTCTTC. Encoded protein: CASSSPVDNEQFF.

The sample holds a few counts of this clonotype. The gene calls are TRBV20-1 and TRBJ2-7; D is possibly TRBD1 (5 bases). This CDR3 is 15 amino acids long. Trimming removed 1 base from V and 3 bases from J, with 16 bases in between. CDR1 DFQATT and CDR2 SNEGSKA come from the germline V gene (reference sequence). CDR3 DNA: TGCAGTGCTAGAGTGCGCGCTACTCAGGGCTACGAGCAGTACTTC. Its translation: CSARVRATQGYEQYF.